This T cell receptor beta chain was profiled in a study of T cell changes during pregnancy in multiple sclerosis. Clones were sequenced by immunoSEQ multiplex PCR, and TCRdb holds only the in-frame ones, with some missing. The sample has tens of thousands of clones, approximately 92% seen once. V shed 4 bases, J shed 5 bases, and the junction held 8 bases outside the gene matches. Germline CDR1 reads SEHNR; CDR2 reads FQNEAQ (reference sequence). This CDR3 has 15 amino acids. This specimen was CD4+ T cells from peripheral blood mononuclear cells, taken in the third trimester of pregnancy. This chain connects TRBV7-9 to TRBJ2-1; 7 nucleotides agree with TRBD2. The sequence came from a female donor with multiple sclerosis, enrolled in a pregnancy study. CDR3 protein: CASSWGWEGHNEQFF. The CDR3, as DNA: TGTGCCAGCAGCTGGGGTTGGGAGGGTCACAATGAGCAGTTCTTC.